The next 14 T cell receptor beta chains were all read from a single sample in a study of response to subunit inactivated influenza vaccine. TCRdb reanalysed the RT-PCR reads using MiXCR and keeps one entry per CDR3 protein. The sample holds some 800,000 distinct CDR3 sequences, around 21% seen once. The starting material was PBMCs from blood, obtained 5 to 6 days after vaccination. The receptors were sampled from a man aged 50 to 60 who received an inactivated influenza vaccine.

The chain employs TRBV29-1 and TRBJ2-1; tentative D call: TRBD2 (5 bases). CDR3 length equals 11 residues. Trimming removed 6 bases from V and 3 bases from J, with 6 bases in between. Germline CDR1 SQVTM, CDR2 ANQGSEA. DNA for the CDR3: TGCAGCGTAGACTACTACAATGAGCAGTTCTTC. This sequence encodes CSVDYYNEQFF.

The chain has TRBV16 and TRBJ1-5, with 8 bases identical to TRBD1. Germline CDR1 reads KGHSY; CDR2 reads FQNENV. CDR3 length: 15 residues. After removal of 6 bases from V and 1 base from J, the junction contained 5 bases not matched to a gene. As DNA, the CDR3 is TGTGCCAGCAGACAGGGGGACGGGAGCAATCAGCCCCAGCATTTT. Its protein product is CASRQGDGSNQPQHF.

The V call is TRBV6-5, the J call TRBJ2-3; 7 nucleotides align to TRBD2. J lost 4 bases, V lost 3 bases, and 10 bases had no gene match. CDR3 size: 16 residues. Looked up from germline, CDR1 is MNHEY and CDR2 is SVGAGI. The CDR3 DNA follows: TGTGCCAGCAGTTATGGCGGGAGAGGAAGTTCAGATACGCAGTATTTT. It is translated as CASSYGGRGSSDTQYF.

This clonotype has just a few counts. Written as DNA, the CDR3 is TGTGCCAGCAGCCAAGGGACAGGGGGCAAGTACGAGCAGTACTTC. It translates to CASSQGTGGKYEQYF. V and J are TRBV3-1 and TRBJ2-7, with 11 bases aligning to TRBD1. V trimming: 1 base; J trimming: 4 bases; junction bases outside the gene matches: 3. The CDR3 length is 15 residues. Germline CDR1 LGHDT, CDR2 YNNKEL (reference sequence).

The chain couples TRBV24-1 to TRBJ2-3, with D maybe TRBD1 (6 bases). CDR1 KGHDR and CDR2 SFDVKD come from the germline V gene. V shed 1 base and J shed 5 bases, with 15 bases lying between them. This CDR3 has 16 amino acids. In nucleotides, the CDR3 is TGTGCCACCAGTGATTTCCAACCGGGACACCTAGATACGCAGTATTTT. It codes for CATSDFQPGHLDTQYF.

The rearrangement links TRBV29-1 to TRBJ2-7; either TRBD1 or TRBD2 may supply D (5 bases each). The CDR3 consists of 16 residues. Trimming removed 0 bases at V and 3 bases at J, with 18 bases between. The germline V gene encodes CDR1 SQVTM and CDR2 ANQGSEA. CDR3: CSVEDYPLEGHYEQYF. As DNA, the CDR3 is TGCAGCGTTGAAGATTACCCTCTTGAGGGGCACTACGAGCAGTACTTC.

The V call is TRBV12-3 or TRBV12-4, the J call TRBJ2-1; 8 bases map to TRBD1. There are 14 residues in the CDR3. Trimming cost V 5 bases and J 4 bases; bases outside gene matches: 4. CDR3 region: CASSRWTGYNEQFF. The CDR3 DNA reads as TGTGCCAGCAGTCGCTGGACAGGGTACAATGAGCAGTTCTTC.

V usage is TRBV20-1 and J usage is TRBJ1-5; D ambiguous. The CDR3 is made up of 12 amino acids. The V end was cut by 6 bases, the J end by 1 base, with 7 bases between. The germline gives CDR1 DFQATT, CDR2 SNEGSKA (reference sequence). This CDR3 reads CSAKRSNQPQHF. DNA for the CDR3: TGCAGTGCCAAACGGAGCAATCAGCCCCAGCATTTT.

V is TRBV6-1 and J is TRBJ2-5, with D maybe TRBD1 (6 bases). The CDR3 is 15 residues long. CDR1 is MNHNS and CDR2 is SASEGT in the germline V gene. The ends were cut back, 5 bases at V and 3 bases at J, with 16 bases in the middle. This CDR3 is CASSPGTIAKETQYF. CDR3 nucleotide sequence: TGTGCCAGCAGTCCGGGGACAATAGCAAAAGAGACCCAGTACTTC.

The table lists this clonotype with a few counts. The chain employs TRBV20-1 and TRBJ2-5, with D possibly matching TRBD2 (7 bases). V lost 6 bases to trimming and J lost 1 base, with 12 bases between them. The V gene's germline CDR1 is DFQATT and CDR2 SNEGSKA (reference sequence). The CDR3 runs to 13 residues. The CDR3 coding sequence is TGCAGTGCCAGTGGGGGGGCCCAAGAGACCCAGTACTTC. It is translated as CSASGGAQETQYF.

This clonotype was counted only a few times. V and J are TRBV5-1 and TRBJ2-5; 9 bases fit TRBD2. The CDR3 length is 15 residues. V dropped 5 bases and J dropped 3; count of bases not matched to a gene: 8. The germline V gene encodes CDR1 SGHRS and CDR2 YFSETQ. CDR3 in DNA: TGCGCCAGCAGACTGGGCGGGAGGGCCGAAGAGACCCAGTACTTC. Amino acids: CASRLGGRAEETQYF. Filled out from reference TRBV5-1 and TRBJ2-5, the complete variable domain reads KAGVTQTPRYLIKTRGQQVTLSCSPISGHRSVSWYQQTPGQGLQFLFEYFSETQRNKGNFPGRFSGRQFSNSRSEMNVSTLELGDSALYLCASRLGGRAEETQYFGPGTRLLVL.

The rearrangement links TRBV7-8 to TRBJ2-7, with a possible D match to TRBD1 (6 bases). This CDR3 comprises 14 residues. Trimming removed 8 bases at V and 1 base at J, with 15 bases between. Looked up from germline, CDR1 is SGHVS and CDR2 is FQNEAQ. The CDR3 reads CASLSRGSSYEQYF. The CDR3 bases are TGTGCCAGCTTATCCAGGGGTTCATCCTACGAGCAGTACTTC.

V and J are TRBV27 and TRBJ2-7, with TRBD1 as a possible D gene (5 bases). Germline assignment: CDR1 MNHEY and CDR2 SMNVEV (reference sequence). The V end was cut by 5 bases, the J end by 3 bases, with 17 bases between. This CDR3 is 15 amino acids long. DNA of the CDR3: TGTGCCAGCAGTCCCCACCGGGCAGGGAACTACGAGCAGTACTTC. Translating gives CASSPHRAGNYEQYF.

The rearrangement joins TRBV3-1 to TRBJ2-7, with 8 positions matching TRBD2. This CDR3 is built from 15 residues. The trim removed 1 base at V and 1 base at J, leaving 3 bases unmatched. Germline CDR1 and CDR2: LGHDT and YNNKEL (reference sequence). The CDR3 DNA sequence: TGTGCCAGCAGCCAAGCGAGCGGGGGTTCCTACGAGCAGTACTTC. This encodes CASSQASGGSYEQYF.